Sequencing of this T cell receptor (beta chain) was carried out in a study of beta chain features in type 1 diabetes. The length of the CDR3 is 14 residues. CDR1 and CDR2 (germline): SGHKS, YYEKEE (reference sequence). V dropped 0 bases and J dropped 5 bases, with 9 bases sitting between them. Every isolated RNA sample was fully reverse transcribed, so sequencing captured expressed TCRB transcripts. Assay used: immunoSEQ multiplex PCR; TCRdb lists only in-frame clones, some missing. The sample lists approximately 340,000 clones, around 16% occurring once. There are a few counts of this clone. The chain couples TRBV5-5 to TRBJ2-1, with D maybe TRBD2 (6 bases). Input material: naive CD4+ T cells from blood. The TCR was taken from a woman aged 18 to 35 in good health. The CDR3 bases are TGTGCCAGCAGCTTGGTTGGCGGGAACAATGAGCAGTTCTTC. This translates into CASSLVGGNNEQFF. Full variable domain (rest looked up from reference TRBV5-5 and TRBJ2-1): DAGVTQSPTHLIKTRGQQVTLRCSPISGHKSVSWYQQVLGQGPQFIFQYYEKEERGRGNFPDRFSARQFPNYSSELNVNALLLGDSALYLCASSLVGGNNEQFFGPGTRLTVL.